This entry lists 5 T cell receptor beta chains sequenced from one sample in a study of blood T cell repertoires in COVID-19. The method was immunoSEQ multiplex PCR; TCRdb's version includes in-frame clones alone and lacks a portion of them. The sample lists 450,000 or so clones, about 90% occurring once. Sequencing input: peripheral blood. All receptors come from a man aged 18 to 29 with COVID-19, enrolled during active disease.

The genes are TRBV2 and TRBJ1-6, with no clear D. CDR3 size: 16 residues. The V end was cut by 6 bases, the J end by 10 bases, with 22 bases between. Germline V gene lookup returns CDR1 SNHLY and CDR2 FYNNEI. CDR3 region: CASRGRVGQPVSPLHF. As DNA, the CDR3 is TGTGCCAGCAGGGGGAGGGTGGGCCAGCCGGTCTCACCCCTCCACTTT.

CDR3 DNA sequence: TGTGCCAGCAACAACGGGGTTAATCAGCCCCAGCATTTT. Its translation: CASNNGVNQPQHF. The rearrangement joins TRBV7-9 to TRBJ1-5; D is unresolved. Trimming pared 7 bases from V and 4 bases from J, leaving 11 bases between. The CDR3 has 13 residues. Germline V gene sequence: CDR1 SEHNR, CDR2 FQNEAQ (reference sequence).

The chain is built from TRBV2 and TRBJ1-2; D possibly corresponds to TRBD1 (6 bases). Germline lookup yields CDR1 SNHLY and CDR2 FYNNEI. Trimming shortened V by 4 bases and J by 0 bases, and 12 bases separated the two germline ends. There are 15 residues in the CDR3. The CDR3, as DNA: TGTGCCAGCAGTGGGACAGCCCCAGCTAACTATGGCTACACCTTC. This gives the protein CASSGTAPANYGYTF. Filled out from reference TRBV2 and TRBJ1-2, the complete variable domain reads EPEVTQTPSHQVTQMGQEVILRCVPISNHLYFYWYRQILGQKVEFLVSFYNNEISEKSEIFDDQFSVERPDGSNFTLKIRSTKLEDSAMYFCASSGTAPANYGYTFGSGTRLTVV.

The chain couples TRBV30 to TRBJ1-1, with 9 bases identical to TRBD1. The J segment lost 5 bases and the V segment lost 3 bases, leaving 10 bases of the junction unmatched. The CDR3 runs to 15 residues. Germline loops: CDR1 GTSNPN, CDR2 SVGIG (reference sequence). The CDR3 here is CAWRLTGGAGTEAFF. CDR3 sequence (DNA): TGTGCCTGGAGATTAACAGGGGGCGCGGGTACTGAAGCTTTCTTT.

This sequence joins TRBV6-5 and TRBJ2-3; D unresolved. Germline V CDR1 and CDR2: MNHEY, SVGAGI. Trimming took 6 bases from V and 2 from J, leaving 6 bases between them. The CDR3 has 12 residues. The CDR3 sequence: CASSRPTDTQYF. CDR3 coding DNA: TGTGCCAGCAGCAGGCCCACAGATACGCAGTATTTT.